This entry concerns a single TCR beta chain. Its antigen is as yet unknown. These data belong to a study of blood T cells in healthy people across ages. Whole-study findings and limits: Diversity figures derived from one million T cells were judged to underestimate the true value. Possibly, changes in expanded clonotypes were confounded because donor CMV status was unknown.

Combining a sample-barcoded 5' primer with a J-beta primer mix, a second PCR ran for roughly 6 to 12 cycles. TCRdb ran MiXCR on the 5' RACE reads and lists one entry per CDR3 protein. The sample lists just over 800,000 distinct CDR3 sequences, roughly 60% occurring once. The germline CDR1 and CDR2 sequences are MGHRA and YSYEKL. V trimming: 3 bases; J trimming: 12 bases; junction bases outside the gene matches: 18. The CDR3 extends over 17 amino acids. Per sample, extraction of total RNA gave at least 5 micrograms in every case. V is TRBV4-1 and J is TRBJ2-1, with 9 bases matching TRBD1. The sequenced sample was blood. The sequence was collected from a man younger than 40 in good health. The CDR3: CASSQESLPGQGGGQFF. CDR3 DNA sequence: TGCGCCAGCAGCCAGGAAAGCCTACCGGGACAGGGAGGAGGGCAGTTCTTC.